This TCR beta chain appears in the sequencing data of a study of cytomegalovirus exposure and HLA in healthy donors. A multiplex PCR was run with 60 Vbeta primers and 13 Jbeta primers. Profiling relied on immunoSEQ multiplex PCR, and the TCRdb table lists in-frame clones only, not all of them. The data show roughly 170,000 clones, over 70% seen once. A word on this clone: Its antigen is undetermined.

The CDR3 length is 14 residues. V lost 3 bases and J lost 5; bases outside the gene matches: 4. Germline CDR1 is LNHDA and CDR2 is SQIVND (reference sequence). Study-wide points: Later work associated roughly 15,000 TCR beta sequences with HLA alleles at 0.05 false discovery rate. A list of about 180 TCR beta chains associated with cytomegalovirus was given. TCR sequences were mostly rare, though some public TCRs occurred in many donors.

The chain joins TRBV19 to TRBJ1-5; 7 bases map to TRBD1. This sequence was found in a woman aged 25 to 39 in good health and CMV-seropositive. Sequenced: PBMCs. CDR3 sequence: CASSIWDSDQPQHF. CDR3 in DNA: TGTGCCAGTAGTATTTGGGACAGCGATCAGCCCCAGCATTTT. Variable domain in full (rest from reference TRBV19 and TRBJ1-5): DGGITQSPKYLFRKEGQNVTLSCEQNLNHDAMYWYRQDPGQGLRLIYYSQIVNDFQKGDIAEGYSVSREKKESFPLTVTSAQKNPTAFYLCASSIWDSDQPQHFGDGTRLSIL.